This TCR beta chain originates from a study of cytomegalovirus exposure and HLA in healthy donors. At the level of the study: The roughly 110 validation repertoires used the same platform as the roughly 670 first-cohort repertoires, a later analysis reported.

Germline V gene lookup returns CDR1 MNHEY and CDR2 SMNVEV (reference sequence). The CDR3 is 14 residues long. V lost 3 bases and J lost 0, with 9 bases in between. The table came from immunoSEQ multiplex PCR; TCRdb's copy has only in-frame clones and leaves some out. The sample carries 200,000 to 300,000 clones, about 86% recorded once. This chain uses TRBV27 with TRBJ2-7, with a possible D match to TRBD2 (6 bases). The TCR comes from a man aged 18 to 35 in good health and CMV-seronegative. Input material: PBMCs. As DNA, the CDR3 is TGTGCCAGCAGTTTGTTCGGGAGCTCCTACGAGCAGTACTTC. Protein sequence: CASSLFGSSYEQYF.